The clone carrying this T cell receptor beta chain was picked up one time. The data stem from a study of blood T cell repertoires in COVID-19. Study-level information: Samples taken during acute and convalescent COVID-19 were collected in the United States, Italy and Spain.

The protocol was immunoSEQ multiplex PCR, while the TCRdb copy is restricted to in-frame clones and leaves out a portion. The repertoire holds about 250,000 clones, with nearly 85% as singletons. Unmatched junction bases numbered 4, after V lost 2 bases and J lost 4 bases. This CDR3 is 15 amino acids long. Germline V gives CDR1 MNHEY, CDR2 SVGAGI. This receptor was taken from a human donor in a cohort sampled during active COVID-19. Sequences were obtained from peripheral blood. The V call is TRBV6-5, the J call TRBJ1-2, with 10 bases aligning to TRBD1. CDR3 protein: CASSYPGTGAYGYTF. Here the CDR3 DNA reads TGTGCCAGCAGTTACCCAGGGACAGGGGCCTATGGCTACACCTTC.